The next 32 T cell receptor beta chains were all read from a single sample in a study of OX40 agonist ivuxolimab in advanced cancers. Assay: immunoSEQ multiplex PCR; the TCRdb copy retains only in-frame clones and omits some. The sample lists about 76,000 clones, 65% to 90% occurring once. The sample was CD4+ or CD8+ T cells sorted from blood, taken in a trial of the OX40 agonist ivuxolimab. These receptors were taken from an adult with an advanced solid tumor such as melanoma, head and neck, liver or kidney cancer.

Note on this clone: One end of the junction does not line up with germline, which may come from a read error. The CDR3 coding sequence is TGTGCCAGCAGCTTAAAGAGCAATCAGCCCCGGCATTTT. Translation: CASSLKSNQPRHF. The chain combines TRBV7-2 with TRBJ1-5; D uncertain. The CDR3 sequence is 13 residues long. Per the germline V gene, CDR1 is SGHTA and CDR2 is FQGNSA.

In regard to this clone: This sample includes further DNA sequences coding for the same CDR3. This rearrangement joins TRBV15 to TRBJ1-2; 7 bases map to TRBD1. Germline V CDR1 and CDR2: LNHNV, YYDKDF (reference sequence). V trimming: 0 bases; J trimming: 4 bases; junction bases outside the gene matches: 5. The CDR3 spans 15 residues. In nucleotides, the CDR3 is TGTGCCACCAGCAGAGATTCACAGGGGTCCTATGGCTACACCTTC. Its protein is CATSRDSQGSYGYTF.

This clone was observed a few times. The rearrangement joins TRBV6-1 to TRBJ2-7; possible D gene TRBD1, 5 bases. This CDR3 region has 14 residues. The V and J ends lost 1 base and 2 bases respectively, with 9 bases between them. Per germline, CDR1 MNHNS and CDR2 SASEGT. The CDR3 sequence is CASSEGGGPYEQYF. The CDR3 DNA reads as TGTGCCAGCAGTGAAGGGGGCGGTCCCTACGAGCAGTACTTC.

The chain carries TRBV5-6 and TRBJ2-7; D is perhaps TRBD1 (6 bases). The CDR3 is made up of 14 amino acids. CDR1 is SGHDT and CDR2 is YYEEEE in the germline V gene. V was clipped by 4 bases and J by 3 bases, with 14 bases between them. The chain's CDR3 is CASSLGQKYYEQYF. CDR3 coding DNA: TGTGCCAGCAGCCTGGGACAAAAATACTACGAGCAGTACTTC.

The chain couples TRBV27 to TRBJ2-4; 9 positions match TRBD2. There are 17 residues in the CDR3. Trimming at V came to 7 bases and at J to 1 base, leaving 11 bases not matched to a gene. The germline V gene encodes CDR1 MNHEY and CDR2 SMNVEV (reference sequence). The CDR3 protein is CASKRGTSQGAKNIQYF. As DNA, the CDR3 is TGTGCCAGCAAACGCGGGACTAGCCAAGGTGCCAAAAACATTCAGTACTTC.

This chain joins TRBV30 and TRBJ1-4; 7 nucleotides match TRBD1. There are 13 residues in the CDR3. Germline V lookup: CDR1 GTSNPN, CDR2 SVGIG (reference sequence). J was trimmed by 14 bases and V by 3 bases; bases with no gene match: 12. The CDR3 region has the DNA TGTGCCTGGAGCCCTGACAGGGCTGCCATTCTGTTTTTT. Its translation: CAWSPDRAAILFF. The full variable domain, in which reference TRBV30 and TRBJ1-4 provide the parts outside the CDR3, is SQTIHQWPATLVQPVGSPLSLECTVEGTSNPNLYWYRQAAGRGLQLLFYSVGIGQISSEVPQNLSASRPQDRQFILSSKKLLLSDSGFYLCAWSPDRAAILFFGSGTQLSVL.

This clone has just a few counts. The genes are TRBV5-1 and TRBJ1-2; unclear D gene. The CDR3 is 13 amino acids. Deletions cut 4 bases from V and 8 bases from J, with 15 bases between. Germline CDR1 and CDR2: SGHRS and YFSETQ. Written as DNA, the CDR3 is TGCGCCAGCAGCACCGCCGGGGAAGGGGGCTACACCTTC. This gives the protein CASSTAGEGGYTF.

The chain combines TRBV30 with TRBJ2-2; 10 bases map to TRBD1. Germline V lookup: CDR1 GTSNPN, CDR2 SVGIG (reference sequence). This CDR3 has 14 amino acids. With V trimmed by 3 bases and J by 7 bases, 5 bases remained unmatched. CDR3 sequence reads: CAWSRDRGDGELFF. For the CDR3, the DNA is TGTGCCTGGAGCAGGGACAGGGGCGACGGGGAGCTGTTTTTT. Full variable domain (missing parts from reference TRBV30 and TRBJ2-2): SQTIHQWPATLVQPVGSPLSLECTVEGTSNPNLYWYRQAAGRGLQLLFYSVGIGQISSEVPQNLSASRPQDRQFILSSKKLLLSDSGFYLCAWSRDRGDGELFFGEGSRLTVL.

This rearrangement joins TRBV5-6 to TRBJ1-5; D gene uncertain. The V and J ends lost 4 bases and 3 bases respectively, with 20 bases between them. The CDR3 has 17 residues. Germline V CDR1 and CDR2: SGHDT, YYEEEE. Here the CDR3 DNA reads TGTGCCAGCAGCGGTCGCCGAGGGCAGAGGATCAATCAGCCCCAGCATTTT. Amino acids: CASSGRRGQRINQPQHF.

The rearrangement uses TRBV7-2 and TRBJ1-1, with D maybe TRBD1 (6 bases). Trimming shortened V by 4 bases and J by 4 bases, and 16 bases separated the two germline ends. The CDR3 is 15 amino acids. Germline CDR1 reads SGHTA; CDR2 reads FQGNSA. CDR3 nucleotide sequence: TGTGCCAGCAGCTCGGGACAACCTCAGAGCACTGAAGCTTTCTTT. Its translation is CASSSGQPQSTEAFF.

The CDR3 bases are TGTGCCAGCAGTGAGTCAGGGAGAGGCAATCAGCCCCAGCATTTT. It is translated as CASSESGRGNQPQHF. The V gene is TRBV2, the J gene TRBJ1-5, with a weak D call TRBD1 (5 bases). The CDR3 extends over 15 amino acids. V shed 3 bases and J shed 2 bases, with 11 bases lying between them. The germline gives CDR1 SNHLY, CDR2 FYNNEI.

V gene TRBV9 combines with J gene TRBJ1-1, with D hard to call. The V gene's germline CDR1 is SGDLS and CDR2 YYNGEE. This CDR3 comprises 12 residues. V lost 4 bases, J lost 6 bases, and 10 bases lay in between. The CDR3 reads CASSQSGAEAFF. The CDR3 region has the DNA TGTGCCAGCAGCCAATCTGGGGCTGAAGCTTTCTTT.

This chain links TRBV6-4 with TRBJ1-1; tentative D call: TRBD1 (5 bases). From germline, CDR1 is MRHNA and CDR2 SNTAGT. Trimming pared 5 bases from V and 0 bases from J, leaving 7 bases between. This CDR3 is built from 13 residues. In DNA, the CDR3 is TGTGCCAGCAGTCGACAGATGAACACTGAAGCTTTCTTT. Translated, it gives CASSRQMNTEAFF.

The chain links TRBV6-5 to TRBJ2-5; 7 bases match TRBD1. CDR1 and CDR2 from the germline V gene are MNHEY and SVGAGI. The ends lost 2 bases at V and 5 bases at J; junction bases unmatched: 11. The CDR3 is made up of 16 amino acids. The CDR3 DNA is TGTGCCAGCAGTTACGCGATAATGACAGGGTCGGAGACCCAGTACTTC. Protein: CASSYAIMTGSETQYF.

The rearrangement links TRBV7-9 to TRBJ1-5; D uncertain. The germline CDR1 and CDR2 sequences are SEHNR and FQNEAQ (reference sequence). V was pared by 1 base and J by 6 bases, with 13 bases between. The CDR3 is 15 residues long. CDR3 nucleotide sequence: TGTGCCAGCAGCTTAGGGGGTGAAGGAGGTCAGCCCCAGCATTTT. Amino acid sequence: CASSLGGEGGQPQHF.

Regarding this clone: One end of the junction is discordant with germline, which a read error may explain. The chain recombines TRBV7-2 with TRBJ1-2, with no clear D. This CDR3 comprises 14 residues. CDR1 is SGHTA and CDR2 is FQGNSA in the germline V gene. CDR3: CASSFFPDDRSAIF. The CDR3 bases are TGTGCCAGCAGCTTTTTCCCCGACGACCGTTCTGCAATTTTC.

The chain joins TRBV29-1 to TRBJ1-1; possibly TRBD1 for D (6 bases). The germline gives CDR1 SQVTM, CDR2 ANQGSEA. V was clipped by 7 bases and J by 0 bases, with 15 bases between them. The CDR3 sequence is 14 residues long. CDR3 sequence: CSAGDGQLNTEAFF. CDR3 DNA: TGCAGCGCAGGGGACGGCCAATTGAACACTGAAGCTTTCTTT. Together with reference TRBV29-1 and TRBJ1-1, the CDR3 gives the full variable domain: SAVISQKPSRDICQRGTSLTIQCQVDSQVTMMFWYRQQPGQSLTLIATANQGSEATYESGFVIDKFPISRPNLTFSTLTVSNMSPEDSSIYLCSAGDGQLNTEAFFGQGTRLTVV.

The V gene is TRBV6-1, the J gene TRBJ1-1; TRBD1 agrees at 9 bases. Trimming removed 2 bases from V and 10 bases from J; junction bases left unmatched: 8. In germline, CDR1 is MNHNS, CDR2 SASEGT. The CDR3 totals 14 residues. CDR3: CASSEPGQGGGAFF. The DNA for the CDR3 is TGTGCCAGCAGTGAACCGGGACAGGGAGGCGGAGCTTTCTTT.

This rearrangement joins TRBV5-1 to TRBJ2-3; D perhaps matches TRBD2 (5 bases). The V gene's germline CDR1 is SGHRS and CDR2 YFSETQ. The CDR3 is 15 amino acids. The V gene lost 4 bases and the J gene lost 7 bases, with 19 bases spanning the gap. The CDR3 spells CASSPSGVSTNTQYF. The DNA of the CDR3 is TGCGCCAGCAGCCCGAGCGGTGTTTCGACAAATACGCAGTATTTT. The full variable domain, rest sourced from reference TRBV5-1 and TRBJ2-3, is KAGVTQTPRYLIKTRGQQVTLSCSPISGHRSVSWYQQTPGQGLQFLFEYFSETQRNKGNFPGRFSGRQFSNSRSEMNVSTLELGDSALYLCASSPSGVSTNTQYFGPGTRLTVL.

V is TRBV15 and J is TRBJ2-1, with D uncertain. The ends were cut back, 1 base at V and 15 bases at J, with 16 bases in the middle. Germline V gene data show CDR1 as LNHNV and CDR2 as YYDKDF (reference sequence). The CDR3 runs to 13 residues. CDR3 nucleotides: TGTGCCACCAGCAGAGGAAACTCTAGGAGAGGGTTCTTC. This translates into CATSRGNSRRGFF.

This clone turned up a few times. The CDR3 nucleotides are TGTGCCAGCAGCCCGGGACTAGCGTACCCCGGGGAGCTGTTTTTT. Amino acids: CASSPGLAYPGELFF. The V gene is TRBV7-3, the J gene TRBJ2-2; 10 nucleotides agree with TRBD2. The junction had 6 bases not matched to a gene; V was cut back by 5 bases and J by 6 bases. This CDR3 comprises 15 residues. Germline assignment: CDR1 SGHTA and CDR2 FQGTGA. Using reference TRBV7-3 and TRBJ2-2 for the parts outside the CDR3, the full variable domain is GAGVSQTPSNKVTEKGKYVELRCDPISGHTALYWYRQSLGQGPEFLIYFQGTGAADDSGLPNDRFFAVRPEGSVSTLKIQRTERGDSAVYLCASSPGLAYPGELFFGEGSRLTVL.

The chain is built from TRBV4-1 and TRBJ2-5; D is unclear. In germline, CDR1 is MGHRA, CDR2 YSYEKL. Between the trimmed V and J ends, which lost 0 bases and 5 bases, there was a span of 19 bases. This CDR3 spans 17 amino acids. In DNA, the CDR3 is TGCGCCAGCAGCCAAGAACTCGGGCCTCCTGCCCGGGAGACCCAGTACTTC. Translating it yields CASSQELGPPARETQYF.

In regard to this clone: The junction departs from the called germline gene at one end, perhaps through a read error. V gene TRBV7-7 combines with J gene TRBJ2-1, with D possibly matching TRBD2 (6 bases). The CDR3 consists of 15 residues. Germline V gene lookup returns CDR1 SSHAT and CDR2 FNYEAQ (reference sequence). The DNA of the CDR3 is TGTGCCAGCAGCTTAGATAGCGGATCCTACAGTGAGCAGTTCTTC. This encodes CASSLDSGSYSEQFF.

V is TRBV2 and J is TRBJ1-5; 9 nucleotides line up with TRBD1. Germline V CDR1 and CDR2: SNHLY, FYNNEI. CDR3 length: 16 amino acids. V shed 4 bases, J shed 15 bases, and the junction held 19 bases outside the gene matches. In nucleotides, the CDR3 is TGTGCCAGCAGTGGAATACAGGGGGCGAAGGAGTCAGGGCGGCATTTT. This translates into CASSGIQGAKESGRHF.

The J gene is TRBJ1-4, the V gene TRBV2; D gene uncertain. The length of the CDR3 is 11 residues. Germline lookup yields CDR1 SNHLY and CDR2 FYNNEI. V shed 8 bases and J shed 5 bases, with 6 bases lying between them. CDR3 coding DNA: TGTGCCAGCTTCCTCAATGAAAAACTGTTTTTT. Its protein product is CASFLNEKLFF.

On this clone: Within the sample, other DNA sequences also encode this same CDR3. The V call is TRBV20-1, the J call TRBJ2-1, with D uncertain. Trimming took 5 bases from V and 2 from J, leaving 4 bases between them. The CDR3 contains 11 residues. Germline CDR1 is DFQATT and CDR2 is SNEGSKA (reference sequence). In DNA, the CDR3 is TGCAGTGCTGGGGCCTACAATGAGCAGTTCTTC. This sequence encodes CSAGAYNEQFF.

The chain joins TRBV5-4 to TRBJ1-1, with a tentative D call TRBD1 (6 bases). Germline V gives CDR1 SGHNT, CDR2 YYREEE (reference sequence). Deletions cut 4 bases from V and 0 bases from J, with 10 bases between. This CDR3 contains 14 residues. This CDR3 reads CASSKGGMNTEAFF. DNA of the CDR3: TGTGCCAGCAGCAAGGGGGGCATGAACACTGAAGCTTTCTTT.

The CDR3 sequence: CATSVLRSTDTQYF. The CDR3 DNA reads TGTGCCACCAGCGTATTACGAAGCACAGATACGCAGTATTTT. V and J are TRBV15 and TRBJ2-3; D gene uncertain. This CDR3 has 14 residues. CDR1 LNHNV and CDR2 YYDKDF come from the germline V gene (reference sequence). V was cut by 5 bases and J by 0 bases, with 9 bases left in between.

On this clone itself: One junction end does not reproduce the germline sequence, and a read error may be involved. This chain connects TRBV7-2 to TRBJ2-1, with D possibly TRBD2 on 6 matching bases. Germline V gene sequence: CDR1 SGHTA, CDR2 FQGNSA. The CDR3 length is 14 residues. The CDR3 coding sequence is TGTGTCAGCAGCATAGGCGGGAACCTCAATGAGCAGTTCTTC. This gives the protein CVSSIGGNLNEQFF.

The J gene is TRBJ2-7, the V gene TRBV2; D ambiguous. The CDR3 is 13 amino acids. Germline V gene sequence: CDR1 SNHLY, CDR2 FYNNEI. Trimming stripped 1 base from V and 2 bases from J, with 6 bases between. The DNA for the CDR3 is TGTGCCAGCAGTGAAGACAGTACCTACGAGCAGTACTTC. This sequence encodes CASSEDSTYEQYF. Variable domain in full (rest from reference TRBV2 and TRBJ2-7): EPEVTQTPSHQVTQMGQEVILRCVPISNHLYFYWYRQILGQKVEFLVSFYNNEISEKSEIFDDQFSVERPDGSNFTLKIRSTKLEDSAMYFCASSEDSTYEQYFGPGTRLTVT.

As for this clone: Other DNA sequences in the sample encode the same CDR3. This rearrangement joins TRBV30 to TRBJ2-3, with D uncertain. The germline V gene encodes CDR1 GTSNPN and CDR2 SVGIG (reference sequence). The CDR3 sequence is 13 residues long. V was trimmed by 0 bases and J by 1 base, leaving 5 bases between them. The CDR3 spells CAWSVGGTDTQYF. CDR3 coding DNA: TGTGCCTGGAGTGTTGGCGGCACAGATACGCAGTATTTT.

The CDR3 sequence: CASSPQGQASREQYF. In DNA, the CDR3 is TGTGCCAGCAGCCCACAGGGCCAGGCTTCTCGCGAGCAGTACTTC. The chain couples TRBV11-2 to TRBJ2-7, with D possibly matching TRBD1 (6 bases). The CDR3 totals 15 residues. The ends were cut back, 5 bases at V and 6 bases at J, with 20 bases in the middle. Germline V gene lookup returns CDR1 SGHAT and CDR2 FQNNGV.